The 25 T cell receptor beta chains below all came from one sample that was sequenced in a study of a mutant IDH1 vaccine in newly diagnosed glioma. Sequencing used immunoSEQ multiplex PCR; TCRdb keeps in-frame clones, though not all of them. The data show tens of thousands of clones, about four fifths seen once. The sample's time point: baseline, week 1 (first vaccination visit). The treatment: pre-vaccination baseline after standard-of-care therapy. The sequencing here drew on PBMCs, taken from a glioma patient treated with radiotherapy, temozolomide or both. Source of these receptors: a man in his forties or fifties with glioma.

The V and J genes are TRBV6-1 and TRBJ2-2, with a possible D match to TRBD1 (6 bases). Germline CDR1 MNHNS, CDR2 SASEGT. Trimming shortened V by 4 bases and J by 3 bases, and 12 bases separated the two germline ends. The CDR3 loop spans 15 amino acids. In nucleotides, the CDR3 is TGTGCCAGCAGTGTCGAGGGGGTATACACCGGGGAGCTGTTTTTT. Amino acids: CASSVEGVYTGELFF.

This clone was seen a handful of times. The chain carries TRBV25-1 and TRBJ1-1; D might be TRBD1 (5 bases). Germline lookup yields CDR1 MGHDK and CDR2 SYGVNS. This CDR3 region has 14 residues. The V end was cut by 2 bases, the J end by 5 bases, with 12 bases between. The CDR3, as DNA: TGTGCCAGCAGTGAAGAGGGGAGCTGGACTGAAGCTTTCTTT. Protein product: CASSEEGSWTEAFF.

The gene calls are TRBV6-4 and TRBJ2-2; 7 bases are shared with TRBD1. Per the germline V gene, CDR1 is MRHNA and CDR2 is SNTAGT. J gave up 0 bases and V 3 bases, and 1 base lay outside the gene matches. The CDR3 covers 15 residues. CDR3 nucleotides: TGTGCCAGCAGTGATGGGACAGCGAACACCGGGGAGCTGTTTTTT. Protein sequence: CASSDGTANTGELFF.

This chain connects TRBV10-3 to TRBJ2-1; 8 nucleotides match TRBD1. The V gene's germline CDR1 is ENHRY and CDR2 SYGVKD. CDR3 length: 16 amino acids. V lost 3 bases and J lost 5; bases outside the gene matches: 9. The CDR3 DNA follows: TGTGCCATCAGTGACCCAGACAGGGGAGCGGACAATGAGCAGTTCTTC. Protein sequence: CAISDPDRGADNEQFF.

The rearrangement joins TRBV4-3 to TRBJ2-3; D is undetermined. Germline CDR1 and CDR2: LGHNA and YSLEER. V shed 4 bases and J shed 0 bases, with 8 bases lying between them. The CDR3 runs 14 residues. The chain's CDR3 is CASSPQRSTDTQYF. The CDR3 DNA is TGCGCCAGCAGCCCCCAACGCAGCACAGATACGCAGTATTTT.

The gene calls are TRBV7-2 and TRBJ2-2, with 7 bases matching TRBD1. This CDR3 has 15 residues. The germline V gene encodes CDR1 SGHTA and CDR2 FQGNSA. After removal of 5 bases from V and 2 bases from J, the junction contained 5 bases not matched to a gene. The DNA of the CDR3 is TGTGCCAGCAGCCGGGACAGCTTAAACACCGGGGAGCTGTTTTTT. This codes for CASSRDSLNTGELFF.

This clone has just a few counts. The V gene is TRBV7-8, the J gene TRBJ1-6, with 8 bases aligning to TRBD1. Germline trimming cut 1 base from V and 6 bases from J; bases unmatched to any gene: 5. The CDR3 sequence is 16 residues long. From germline, CDR1 is SGHVS and CDR2 FQNEAQ. DNA for the CDR3: TGTGCCAGCAGCTTAGGGCCAGGGGGCCTTAATTCACCCCTCCACTTT. Its translation is CASSLGPGGLNSPLHF.

The chain couples TRBV6-1 to TRBJ1-2; D is ambiguous. The V end was cut by 4 bases, the J end by 4 bases, with 10 bases between. This CDR3 contains 13 residues. The germline V gene encodes CDR1 MNHNS and CDR2 SASEGT. CDR3 amino acids: CASSGISGYGYTF. CDR3 nucleotide sequence: TGTGCCAGCAGTGGGATTTCCGGCTATGGCTACACCTTC.

The chain joins TRBV5-6 to TRBJ1-2; 10 nucleotides align to TRBD1. J lost 2 bases, V lost 7 bases, and 5 bases had no gene match. This CDR3 contains 14 residues. Germline V gives CDR1 SGHDT, CDR2 YYEEEE. The CDR3 DNA follows: TGTGCCAGCGGGGACAGGGGATTGAACTATGGCTACACCTTC. Translation: CASGDRGLNYGYTF.

A single count supports this clone. The chain joins TRBV6-5 to TRBJ2-1; the D gene is possibly TRBD2 (5 bases). The ends were cut back, 6 bases at V and 13 bases at J, with 16 bases in the middle. There are 12 residues in the CDR3. CDR1 and CDR2 from the germline V gene are MNHEY and SVGAGI. CDR3 loop: CASSFGRGIQFF. CDR3 DNA: TGTGCCAGCAGCTTCGGACGGGGTATACAGTTCTTC.

V usage is TRBV5-1 and J usage is TRBJ2-7; D is unclear. The CDR3 has 16 residues. Trimming shortened V by 1 base and J by 0 bases, and 14 bases separated the two germline ends. The germline V gene encodes CDR1 SGHRS and CDR2 YFSETQ. DNA for the CDR3: TGCGCCAGCAGCTTGCCTGTGGCAGAACACTCCTACGAGCAGTACTTC. Its protein product is CASSLPVAEHSYEQYF. Supplemented by reference TRBV5-1 and TRBJ2-7, the full variable domain reads KAGVTQTPRYLIKTRGQQVTLSCSPISGHRSVSWYQQTPGQGLQFLFEYFSETQRNKGNFPGRFSGRQFSNSRSEMNVSTLELGDSALYLCASSLPVAEHSYEQYFGPGTRLTVT.

The chain carries TRBV14 and TRBJ2-7; 7 positions match TRBD1. The CDR3 runs 16 residues. The J segment lost 0 bases and the V segment lost 1 base, leaving 6 bases of the junction unmatched. The V gene's germline CDR1 is SGHDN and CDR2 FVKESK. The CDR3 bases are TGTGCCAGCAGCCAAGTTAGGGGGCTTTACTCCTACGAGCAGTACTTC. It translates to CASSQVRGLYSYEQYF.

The chain couples TRBV5-1 to TRBJ2-7, with no clear D. With 0 bases removed from V and 8 bases from J, the gap between germline ends came to 21 bases. Germline V gene data show CDR1 as SGHRS and CDR2 as YFSETQ. The CDR3 length is 16 residues. CDR3 DNA: TGCGCCAGCAGCTTGGTAAGTAGTGGTCTGACCGGGCAGCAGTACTTC. Translating gives CASSLVSSGLTGQQYF.

The V gene is TRBV28, the J gene TRBJ1-1; D unresolved. Per the germline V gene, CDR1 is MDHEN and CDR2 is SYDVKM. V was clipped by 0 bases and J by 2 bases, with 7 bases between them. CDR3 length: 14 residues. In DNA form, the CDR3 reads TGTGCCAGCAGTTTATGGGACGGTAACACTGAAGCTTTCTTT. Amino acids: CASSLWDGNTEAFF.

The V and J genes are TRBV9 and TRBJ2-7; 11 bases align to TRBD2. CDR3 length equals 15 residues. Germline lookup yields CDR1 SGDLS and CDR2 YYNGEE. Trimming took 3 bases from V and 6 from J; bases not matched to a gene: 8. The CDR3 DNA is TGTGCCAGCAGCGCTACTAGCGGGGGACGTGGCGAGCAGTACTTC. It translates to CASSATSGGRGEQYF.

The V gene is TRBV6-6, the J gene TRBJ2-7, with 10 bases aligning to TRBD1. Looked up from germline, CDR1 is MNHNY and CDR2 is SVGAGI (reference sequence). V shed 8 bases and J 3 bases; nucleotides not matched to a gene: 4. The CDR3 is made up of 13 amino acids. DNA for the CDR3: TGTGCCAGCGGGGGGACAGGGGACTACGAGCAGTACTTC. Translating it yields CASGGTGDYEQYF.

The chain joins TRBV5-4 to TRBJ1-5, with 9 positions matching TRBD1. The CDR3 runs 15 residues. V shed 2 bases, J shed 5 bases, and the junction held 5 bases outside the gene matches. Germline V gene data show CDR1 as SGHNT and CDR2 as YYREEE (reference sequence). In DNA, the CDR3 is TGTGCCAGCAGCTTCCGGGACAGGGATTATCAGCCCCAGCATTTT. The encoded protein is CASSFRDRDYQPQHF.

Only a few counts were recorded for this clone. V is TRBV11-2 and J is TRBJ1-5, with D hard to call. CDR1 and CDR2 from the germline V gene are SGHAT and FQNNGV. The CDR3 contains 13 residues. The ends were cut back, 6 bases at V and 4 bases at J, with 10 bases in the middle. The CDR3 protein is CASSLDGNQPQHF. CDR3 nucleotide sequence: TGTGCCAGCAGTCTCGACGGTAATCAGCCCCAGCATTTT.

This clone was detected only once. The J gene is TRBJ2-1, the V gene TRBV7-2; no firm D call. This CDR3 has 16 amino acids. The V and J ends lost 6 bases and 3 bases respectively, with 18 bases between them. The V gene's germline CDR1 is SGHTA and CDR2 FQGNSA. The chain's CDR3 is CASSDPGTRSYNEQFF. For the CDR3, the DNA is TGTGCCAGCAGTGATCCGGGCACCCGGAGCTACAATGAGCAGTTCTTC.

This clone appeared a single time. V usage is TRBV5-4 and J usage is TRBJ1-4; D remains unclear. The closer fit of TRBJ2-2 to the DNA end suggests the J call may be wrong. Germline V gene lookup returns CDR1 SGHNT and CDR2 YYREEE (reference sequence). The CDR3 loop spans 11 amino acids. The CDR3 region is CASSGPGELFF. The DNA of the CDR3 is TGTGCCAGCAGCGGGCCGGGGGAGCTGTTTTTT.

This chain's CDR3 is CASSVQRWNSPLHF. The CDR3 DNA reads TGTGCCAGCAGTGTGCAGAGATGGAATTCACCCCTCCACTTT. This chain joins TRBV6-1 and TRBJ1-6; unclear D gene. With 4 bases removed from V and 7 bases from J, the gap between germline ends came to 11 bases. CDR3 size: 14 residues. The germline CDR1 and CDR2 sequences are MNHNS and SASEGT.

V is TRBV6-5 and J is TRBJ1-1; D is unclear. Trimming pared 6 bases from V and 4 bases from J, leaving 12 bases between. Germline CDR1 reads MNHEY; CDR2 reads SVGAGI. This CDR3 comprises 13 residues. The CDR3 reads CASSANWGTEAFF. The CDR3 DNA reads as TGTGCCAGCAGCGCCAACTGGGGCACTGAAGCTTTCTTT.

The chain joins TRBV9 to TRBJ1-1; possibly TRBD1 for D (6 bases). The CDR3 consists of 13 residues. Germline assignment: CDR1 SGDLS and CDR2 YYNGEE. V dropped 4 bases and J dropped 3 bases, with 10 bases sitting between them. For the CDR3, the DNA is TGTGCCAGCAGCCTCGACAGGCACACTGAAGCTTTCTTT. Its protein product is CASSLDRHTEAFF.

V and J are TRBV2 and TRBJ1-5; 10 bases are a match to TRBD1. The CDR3 has 14 amino acids. V trimming: 5 bases; J trimming: 7 bases; junction bases outside the gene matches: 5. Germline assignment: CDR1 SNHLY and CDR2 FYNNEI. Here the CDR3 DNA reads TGTGCCAGCAGTCCCGGGACAGGGGAACAGCCCCAGCATTTT. Its protein is CASSPGTGEQPQHF.

The V and J genes are TRBV27 and TRBJ1-1, with a tentative D call TRBD1 (6 bases). The CDR3 is 14 residues long. V was clipped by 6 bases and J by 1 base, with 12 bases between them. Germline CDR1 reads MNHEY; CDR2 reads SMNVEV (reference sequence). In DNA form, the CDR3 reads TGTGCCAGCAGGGTATTGGACAGGAACACTGAAGCTTTCTTT. Protein sequence: CASRVLDRNTEAFF.